This T cell receptor beta chain was sequenced for a study of blood T cell repertoires in COVID-19. Looking at the study overall: Samples of COVID-19 (acute and convalescent) were obtained from the United States, Italy and Spain. Sample material is recorded as cDNA or gDNA derived from T cells, B-cell-depleted T cells, or PBMCs.

Original processing notes: Reference gene primers were amplified, and this amplification served to estimate nucleated cell counts. Clones were sequenced by immunoSEQ multiplex PCR, and TCRdb holds only the in-frame ones, with some missing. That table furnishes V, J and clone size, whereas the DNA furnished D and trimming. This table holds over 250,000 clones, 75% to 90% found once. Between the trimmed V and J ends, which lost 6 bases and 4 bases, there was a span of 12 bases. Germline V CDR1 and CDR2: MNHEY, SVGAGI. There are 13 residues in the CDR3. Sequenced input: peripheral blood. The chain combines TRBV6-5 with TRBJ1-1; D perhaps matches TRBD1 (5 bases). This receptor was obtained from a man in his forties or fifties with acute or convalescent COVID-19. The CDR3 spells CASRGPLPTEAFF. The CDR3 DNA reads TGTGCCAGCAGGGGGCCGCTCCCCACTGAAGCTTTCTTT.